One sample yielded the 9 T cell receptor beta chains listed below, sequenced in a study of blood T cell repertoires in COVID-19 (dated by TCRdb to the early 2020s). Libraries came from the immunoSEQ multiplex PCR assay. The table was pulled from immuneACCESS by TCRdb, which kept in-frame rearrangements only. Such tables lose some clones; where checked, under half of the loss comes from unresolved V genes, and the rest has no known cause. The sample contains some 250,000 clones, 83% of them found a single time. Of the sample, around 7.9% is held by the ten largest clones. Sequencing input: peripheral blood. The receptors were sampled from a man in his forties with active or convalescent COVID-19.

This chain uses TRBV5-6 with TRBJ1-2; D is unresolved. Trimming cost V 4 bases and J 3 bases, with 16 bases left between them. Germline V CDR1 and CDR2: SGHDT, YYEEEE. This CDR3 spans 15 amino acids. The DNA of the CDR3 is TGTGCCAGCAGCCTGATACGCTACGGGGACTATGGCTACACCTTC. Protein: CASSLIRYGDYGYTF.

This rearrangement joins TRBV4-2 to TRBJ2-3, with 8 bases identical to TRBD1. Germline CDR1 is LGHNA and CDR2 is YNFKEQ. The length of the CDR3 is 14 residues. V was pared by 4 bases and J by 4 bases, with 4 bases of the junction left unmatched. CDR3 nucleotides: TGTGCCAGCAGCCCTGAGACAGGGGCAGATACGCAGTATTTT. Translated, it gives CASSPETGADTQYF.

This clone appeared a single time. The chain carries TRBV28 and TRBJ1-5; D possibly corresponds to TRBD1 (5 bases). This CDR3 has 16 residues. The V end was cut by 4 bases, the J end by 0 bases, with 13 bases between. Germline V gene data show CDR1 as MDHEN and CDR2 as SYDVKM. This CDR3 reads CASSWRGRGSNQPQHF. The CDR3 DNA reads TGTGCCAGCAGTTGGCGGGGACGGGGTAGCAATCAGCCCCAGCATTTT.

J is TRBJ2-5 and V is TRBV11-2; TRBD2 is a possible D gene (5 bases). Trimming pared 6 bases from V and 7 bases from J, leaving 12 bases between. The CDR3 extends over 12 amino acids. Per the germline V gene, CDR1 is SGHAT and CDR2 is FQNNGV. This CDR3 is CASRDFSGTQYF. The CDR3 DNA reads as TGTGCCAGCAGGGACTTTTCTGGGACCCAGTACTTC. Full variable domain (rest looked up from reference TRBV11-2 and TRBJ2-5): EAGVAQSPRYKIIEKRQSVAFWCNPISGHATLYWYQQILGQGPKLLIQFQNNGVVDDSQLPKDRFSAERLKGVDSTLKIQPAKLEDSAVYLCASRDFSGTQYFGPGTRLLVL.

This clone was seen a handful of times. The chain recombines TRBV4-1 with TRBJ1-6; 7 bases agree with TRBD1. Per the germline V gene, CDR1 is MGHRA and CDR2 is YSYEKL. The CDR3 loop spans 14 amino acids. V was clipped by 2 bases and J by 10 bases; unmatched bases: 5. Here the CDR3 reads CASSQSAGGSPLHF. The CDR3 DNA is TGCGCCAGCAGCCAATCGGCAGGGGGATCACCCCTCCACTTT.

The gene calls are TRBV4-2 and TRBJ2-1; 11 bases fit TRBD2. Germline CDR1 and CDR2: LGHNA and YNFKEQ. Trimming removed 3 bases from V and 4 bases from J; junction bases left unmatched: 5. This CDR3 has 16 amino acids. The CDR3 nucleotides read TGTGCCAGCAGCCATGTCGGGACTAGCGGTTACAATGAGCAGTTCTTC. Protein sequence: CASSHVGTSGYNEQFF.

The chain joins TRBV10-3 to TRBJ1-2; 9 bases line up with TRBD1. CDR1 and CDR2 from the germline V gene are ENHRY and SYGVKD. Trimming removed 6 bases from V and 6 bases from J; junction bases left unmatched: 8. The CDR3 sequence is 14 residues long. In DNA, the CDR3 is TGTGCCATCAGCACCGACAGGGGGGGGAATGGCTACACCTTC. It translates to CAISTDRGGNGYTF.

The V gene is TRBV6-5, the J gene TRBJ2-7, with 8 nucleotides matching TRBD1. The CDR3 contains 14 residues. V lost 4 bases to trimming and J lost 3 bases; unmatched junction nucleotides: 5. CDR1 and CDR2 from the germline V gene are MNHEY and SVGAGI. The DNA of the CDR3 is TGTGCCAGCAGTTCCGGGACAGGAGTCTACGAGCAGTACTTC. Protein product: CASSSGTGVYEQYF.

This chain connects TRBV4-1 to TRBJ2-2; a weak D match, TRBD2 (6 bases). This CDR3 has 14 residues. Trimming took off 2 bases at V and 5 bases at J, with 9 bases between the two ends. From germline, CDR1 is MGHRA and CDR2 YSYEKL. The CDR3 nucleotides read TGCGCCAGCAGCCAATGGGGAGGAACCGGGGAGCTGTTTTTT. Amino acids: CASSQWGGTGELFF.